The TCR beta chain under discussion was sequenced for a study of T cell responses to AZD1222 COVID-19 vaccine. Broader study findings: Per reports, nearly half of all spike-specific TCRs target regions that are unmutated in variants. Spike-specific TCR breadth and depth grew following two AZD1222 doses. There were mostly white British donors and more females than males, and clonal diversity was possibly underestimated. With dominance at 160-218 and 743-854, vaccine-associated CD4 TCRs spanned spike.

Trimming took 4 bases from V and 5 from J, leaving 20 bases between them. The CDR3 length is 16 residues. The V gene's germline CDR1 is MNHEY and CDR2 SVGEGT. The data were produced by immunoSEQ multiplex PCR, yet TCRdb's version contains in-frame clones alone and is incomplete. This sample has just under 20,000 clones; 80% to 85% occur once, and the top ten carry about 16%. Regarding this clone: Its target is not known.

The specimen comprised peripheral blood, sampled 28 days after the second AZD1222 dose. This TCR came from an adult who received the AZD1222 COVID-19 vaccine. The chain joins TRBV6-2 or TRBV6-3 to TRBJ2-5; weak D call: TRBD1 (6 bases). The DNA of the CDR3 is TGTGCCAGCAGTTTAGGACAGTACCCCAGCCGGGAGACCCAGTACTTC. This translates into CASSLGQYPSRETQYF.